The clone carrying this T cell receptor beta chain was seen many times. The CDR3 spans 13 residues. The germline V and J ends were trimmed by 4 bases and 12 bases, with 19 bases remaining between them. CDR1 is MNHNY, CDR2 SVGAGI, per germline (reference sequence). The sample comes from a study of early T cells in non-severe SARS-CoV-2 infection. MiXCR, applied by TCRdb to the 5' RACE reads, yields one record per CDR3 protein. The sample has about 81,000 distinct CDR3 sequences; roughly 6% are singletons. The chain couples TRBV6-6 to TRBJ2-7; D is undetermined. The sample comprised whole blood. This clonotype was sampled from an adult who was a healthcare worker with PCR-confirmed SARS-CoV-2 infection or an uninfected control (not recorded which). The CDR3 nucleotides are TGTGCCAGCAGTTCAGGCCCCAGGAAGTATCCGTACTTC. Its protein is CASSSGPRKYPYF.